Below, 12 T cell receptor beta chains from the same sample are listed, as sequenced in a study of shared clonotypes between healthy human individuals. Assay used: immunoSEQ multiplex PCR; TCRdb lists only in-frame clones, some missing. The data show some 2.1 million clones, just over 90% seen once. In the naive CD8 group, cells lacked CD45RO and were positively selected for CCR7, so terminally differentiated effector memory CD45RA+ cells were left out. Sequencing was carried out using naive CD8+ T cells from PBMCs. The receptors shown here come from a man between 18 and 35 years old in good health. Some clones in this sample may be carry-over from other donors' samples.

The rearrangement links TRBV27 to TRBJ2-3; tentative D call: TRBD2 (5 bases). The V gene lost 2 bases and the J gene lost 0 bases, with 15 bases spanning the gap. The CDR3 is 17 residues long. Germline V gives CDR1 MNHEY, CDR2 SMNVEV (reference sequence). CDR3 loop: CASSLDFVAFSTDTQYF. DNA for the CDR3: TGTGCCAGCAGTTTAGATTTCGTAGCGTTCAGCACAGATACGCAGTATTTT.

The CDR3 bases are TGTGCCAGCAGCCACAAAACAGATACGCAGTATTTT. It encodes CASSHKTDTQYF. The V call is TRBV28, the J call TRBJ2-3; no definite D call. The V end lost 6 bases, the J end lost 3 bases, and 7 bases lay between the germline ends. CDR1 and CDR2 (germline): MDHEN, SYDVKM. The length of the CDR3 is 12 residues.

The rearrangement joins TRBV5-1 to TRBJ1-1; D not certain. The CDR3 spans 11 residues. V was cut by 4 bases and J by 8 bases, with 9 bases left in between. The germline V gene encodes CDR1 SGHRS and CDR2 YFSETQ. CDR3 in amino acids: CASSQPMEAFF. In DNA, the CDR3 is TGCGCCAGCAGCCAACCAATGGAAGCTTTCTTT.

The genes are TRBV9 and TRBJ2-1; 9 bases align to TRBD2. Germline V gives CDR1 SGDLS, CDR2 YYNGEE. Trimming at V came to 5 bases and at J to 0 bases, leaving 6 bases not matched to a gene. The CDR3 length is 16 residues. The CDR3 coding sequence is TGTGCCAGCAGTGCTAGCGGGAAGAGCTCCTACAATGAGCAGTTCTTC. It is translated as CASSASGKSSYNEQFF.

V gene TRBV9 combines with J gene TRBJ2-3; 12 bases agree with TRBD2. With V trimmed by 7 bases and J by 3 bases, 9 bases remained unmatched. The CDR3 has 16 amino acids. CDR1 is SGDLS, CDR2 YYNGEE, per germline. In DNA form, the CDR3 reads TGTGCCAGCGCATTATCCACTAGCGGGAGGACAGATACGCAGTATTTT. The encoded protein is CASALSTSGRTDTQYF.

The chain couples TRBV9 to TRBJ1-2; 7 positions match TRBD1. Germline CDR1 reads SGDLS; CDR2 reads YYNGEE. V was pared by 3 bases and J by 1 base, with 12 bases of the junction left unmatched. The CDR3 length is 17 residues. The DNA for the CDR3 is TGTGCCAGCAGCGGCAGGGGGACCGAGAATGTTAACTATGGCTACACCTTC. Translated: CASSGRGTENVNYGYTF.

This clone has just one count. This chain joins TRBV28 and TRBJ2-7; D gene uncertain. The CDR3 is made up of 14 amino acids. Germline CDR1 is MDHEN and CDR2 is SYDVKM. The V gene lost 3 bases and the J gene lost 1 base, with 10 bases spanning the gap. The CDR3 nucleotides are TGTGCCAGCAGTTTGGTACAGCCATCCTACGAGCAGTACTTC. Translated, it gives CASSLVQPSYEQYF.

The rearrangement uses TRBV6-6 and TRBJ2-1; possible D gene TRBD2, 6 bases. Per the germline V gene, CDR1 is MNHNY and CDR2 is SVGAGI (reference sequence). This CDR3 has 14 residues. V was clipped by 2 bases and J by 5 bases, with 10 bases between them. CDR3 bases: TGTGCCAGCAGTTACACTGGCGGGAACAATGAGCAGTTCTTC. Translating it yields CASSYTGGNNEQFF.

Notes on this clone: A junction boundary mismatches the germline segment, possibly from a read error. The chain is built from TRBV5-1 and TRBJ2-4; D may be TRBD1 (6 bases). Per germline, CDR1 SGHRS and CDR2 YFSETQ. The CDR3 spans 15 residues. CDR3 residues: CASSLAGRGYPYEDF. The CDR3 nucleotides are TGCGCCAGCAGCTTGGCGGGCAGGGGATACCCCTATGAAGACTTC.

The chain uses TRBV7-2 and TRBJ2-1; 7 bases agree with TRBD2. Per germline, CDR1 SGHTA and CDR2 FQGNSA. The V and J ends lost 1 base and 6 bases, in that order; junction bases with no gene match: 0. The CDR3 runs 13 residues. CDR3 region: CASSLGTSNEQFF. CDR3 DNA sequence: TGTGCCAGCAGCTTAGGGACTAGCAATGAGCAGTTCTTC.

This clone turned up a few times. The chain has TRBV7-9 and TRBJ1-3; D unresolved. With 2 bases removed from V and 4 bases from J, the gap between germline ends came to 12 bases. From germline, CDR1 is SEHNR and CDR2 FQNEAQ (reference sequence). CDR3 length: 15 amino acids. This chain's CDR3 is CASSLLARVGNTIYF. In DNA form, the CDR3 reads TGTGCCAGCAGCTTACTCGCCCGGGTAGGAAACACCATATATTTT.

The gene calls are TRBV6-6 and TRBJ1-6; 7 nucleotides match TRBD1. This CDR3 contains 15 residues. The V gene end was trimmed by 6 bases and the J gene end by 7 bases; junction bases not matched to a gene: 9. Germline V lookup: CDR1 MNHNY, CDR2 SVGAGI (reference sequence). The CDR3 loop is CASRMAGGENSPLHF. The CDR3 DNA sequence: TGTGCCAGCAGGATGGCAGGGGGTGAGAATTCACCCCTCCACTTT.